Below are 18 T cell receptor beta chains sequenced from a single sample in a study of blood T cell repertoires in COVID-19. Profiled with immunoSEQ multiplex PCR; TCRdb holds only in-frame clones, not every one. In the table there are under 350,000 clones, around 90% of which are singletons. Specimen: PBMCs or T cells enriched from blood (not recorded which). The receptors shown here come from a man between 60 and 75 years old who had recovered from COVID-19.

V gene TRBV27 combines with J gene TRBJ2-7, with TRBD1 matching 9 bases. V was pared by 4 bases and J by 6 bases, with 10 bases of the junction left unmatched. Germline loops: CDR1 MNHEY, CDR2 SMNVEV (reference sequence). The CDR3 is made up of 15 amino acids. The CDR3 here is CASSSPGTGLSEQYF. The CDR3 DNA reads as TGTGCCAGCAGTTCTCCCGGGACAGGGCTTTCCGAGCAGTACTTC.

The rearrangement uses TRBV7-3 and TRBJ2-1, with 14 bases aligning to TRBD2. The V and J ends lost 2 bases and 3 bases, in that order; junction bases with no gene match: 3. Per the germline V gene, CDR1 is SGHTA and CDR2 is FQGTGA. The CDR3 totals 17 residues. For the CDR3, the DNA is TGTGCCAGCAGCTTAGGGACTAGCGGGAGTTTCTACAATGAGCAGTTCTTC. This sequence encodes CASSLGTSGSFYNEQFF. Variable domain in full (rest from reference TRBV7-3 and TRBJ2-1): GAGVSQTPSNKVTEKGKYVELRCDPISGHTALYWYRQSLGQGPEFLIYFQGTGAADDSGLPNDRFFAVRPEGSVSTLKIQRTERGDSAVYLCASSLGTSGSFYNEQFFGPGTRLTVL.

The chain uses TRBV4-2 and TRBJ2-7; 9 bases map to TRBD1. The V segment lost 0 bases and the J segment 7 bases; nucleotides outside the gene matches: 10. This CDR3 spans 16 amino acids. Germline V gene lookup returns CDR1 LGHNA and CDR2 YNFKEQ. CDR3 in DNA: TGTGCCAGCAGCCAAGAGCCGGGACAGGGTTTTCGAGAGCAGTACTTC. Protein product: CASSQEPGQGFREQYF.

This clone occurred a few times. This sequence joins TRBV6-5 and TRBJ1-5, with a weak D call TRBD1 (5 bases). The CDR3 covers 15 residues. The V end lost 4 bases, the J end lost 0 bases, and 10 bases lay between the germline ends. Germline assignment: CDR1 MNHEY and CDR2 SVGAGI. The CDR3 region is CASSSGLNSNQPQHF. In DNA form, the CDR3 reads TGTGCCAGCAGTTCGGGACTTAATAGCAATCAGCCCCAGCATTTT.

The sample holds one count of this clone. V and J are TRBV7-9 and TRBJ1-2, with 7 bases fitting TRBD1. J was trimmed by 4 bases and V by 4 bases; bases with no gene match: 6. The germline V gene has CDR1 SEHNR and CDR2 FQNEAQ (reference sequence). The CDR3 loop spans 14 amino acids. The CDR3: CASSSTTGSYGYTF. The CDR3 region has the DNA TGTGCCAGCAGCTCGACGACAGGGAGCTATGGCTACACCTTC.

The rearrangement uses TRBV6-5 and TRBJ2-1; 12 nucleotides align to TRBD2. Unmatched junction bases numbered 4, after V lost 7 bases and J lost 9 bases. CDR1 MNHEY and CDR2 SVGAGI come from the germline V gene. The CDR3 totals 13 residues. The CDR3, as DNA: TGTGCCAGCACGGAACTAGCGGGGGGTGAGCAGTTCTTC. This gives the protein CASTELAGGEQFF.

This chain uses TRBV24-1 with TRBJ2-2; D possibly corresponds to TRBD1 (5 bases). V was trimmed by 3 bases and J by 1 base, leaving 11 bases between them. Per germline, CDR1 KGHDR and CDR2 SFDVKD. There are 16 residues in the CDR3. The DNA of the CDR3 is TGTGCCACCAGTGATCCGACAGACGGGAACACCGGGGAGCTGTTTTTT. Translated: CATSDPTDGNTGELFF.

The CDR3 is CASSYRDAMAKNIQYF. The DNA of the CDR3 is TGTGCCAGTAGTTACAGGGACGCGATGGCCAAAAACATTCAGTACTTC. The V and J genes are TRBV19 and TRBJ2-4, with a tentative D call TRBD1 (6 bases). Trimming removed 5 bases at V and 1 base at J, with 15 bases between. CDR1 and CDR2 (germline): LNHDA, SQIVND (reference sequence). The CDR3 covers 16 residues. The full variable domain, with the rest looked up from reference TRBV19 and TRBJ2-4, is DGGITQSPKYLFRKEGQNVTLSCEQNLNHDAMYWYRQDPGQGLRLIYYSQIVNDFQKGDIAEGYSVSREKKESFPLTVTSAQKNPTAFYLCASSYRDAMAKNIQYFGAGTRLSVL.

The CDR3 nucleotides read TGCGCCAGCAGCTTGGGGCTAGCGGGAGTCGTTTGGGGCACAGATACGCAGTATTTT. This gives the protein CASSLGLAGVVWGTDTQYF. The rearrangement joins TRBV5-1 to TRBJ2-3; 10 bases fit TRBD2. There are 19 residues in the CDR3. Losses at the gene ends were 0 bases for V and 1 base for J; bases not matched to a gene: 11. CDR1 is SGHRS, CDR2 YFSETQ, per germline.

The chain uses TRBV3-1 (or the pseudogene TRBV3-2) and TRBJ1-1; D gene ambiguous. This CDR3 region has 16 residues. Between the trimmed V and J ends, which lost 0 bases and 1 base, there was a span of 12 bases. Germline CDR1 reads LGHDT; CDR2 reads YNNKEL (reference sequence). CDR3 residues: CASSQELSRENTEAFF. The CDR3 DNA reads TGTGCCAGCAGCCAAGAGCTGTCGAGGGAGAACACTGAAGCTTTCTTT.

The V gene is TRBV11-3, the J gene TRBJ2-3, with TRBD1 as a possible D gene (6 bases). CDR1 SGHNT and CDR2 YENEEA come from the germline V gene. The CDR3 length is 12 residues. Trimming removed 7 bases from V and 4 bases from J, with 9 bases in between. The CDR3 protein is CASTQGSDTQYF. For the CDR3, the DNA is TGTGCCAGCACACAGGGATCAGATACGCAGTATTTT.

The chain recombines TRBV20-1 with TRBJ1-6; no clear D gene. The germline CDR1 and CDR2 sequences are DFQATT and SNEGSKA (reference sequence). V dropped 3 bases and J dropped 9 bases, with 15 bases sitting between them. The CDR3 is 14 amino acids. The CDR3 DNA sequence: TGCAGTGCTAGTTATCGGCCTGAGGGTTCACCCCTCCACTTT. Amino acids: CSASYRPEGSPLHF.

The V and J genes are TRBV5-1 and TRBJ2-3; 7 nucleotides match TRBD2. There are 17 residues in the CDR3. The germline V gene encodes CDR1 SGHRS and CDR2 YFSETQ. After removal of 0 bases from V and 2 bases from J, the junction contained 9 bases not matched to a gene. CDR3 in amino acids: CASSLVGLAEATDTQYF. CDR3 nucleotides: TGCGCCAGCAGCTTGGTGGGTCTAGCGGAGGCCACAGATACGCAGTATTTT.

V gene TRBV9 combines with J gene TRBJ2-7; TRBD2 matches 12 bases. The CDR3 length is 14 residues. Germline V gives CDR1 SGDLS, CDR2 YYNGEE. V dropped 3 bases and J dropped 2; count of bases not matched to a gene: 0. CDR3 region: CASSASGGAYEQYF. The DNA for the CDR3 is TGTGCCAGCAGCGCTAGCGGGGGGGCCTACGAGCAGTACTTC. Looking up the rest from reference TRBV9 and TRBJ2-7 gives the full variable domain: DSGVTQTPKHLITATGQRVTLRCSPRSGDLSVYWYQQSLDQGLQFLIQYYNGEERAKGNILERFSAQQFPDLHSELNLSSLELGDSALYFCASSASGGAYEQYFGPGTRLTVT.

The chain has TRBV12-3 or TRBV12-4 and TRBJ2-7; D is possibly TRBD1 (5 bases). Trimming pared 7 bases from V and 0 bases from J, leaving 10 bases between. This CDR3 has 13 amino acids. CDR3 loop: CASTSDSSYEQYF. The CDR3 DNA follows: TGTGCCAGCACCTCTGACAGCTCCTACGAGCAGTACTTC.

The V and J genes are TRBV2 and TRBJ1-1, with a weak D call TRBD1 (6 bases). Germline V gene sequence: CDR1 SNHLY, CDR2 FYNNEI. This CDR3 is 17 amino acids long. The ends were cut back, 4 bases at V and 1 base at J, with 19 bases in the middle. CDR3 loop: CASSAQGSGLKNTEAFF. CDR3 bases: TGTGCCAGCAGTGCTCAGGGGTCGGGATTGAAGAACACTGAAGCTTTCTTT.

The DNA for the CDR3 is TGTGCCAGCAGCCCACGGGACAGGACCACTTATGGCTACACCTTC. It translates to CASSPRDRTTYGYTF. This chain links TRBV3-1 (or the pseudogene TRBV3-2) with TRBJ1-2; 8 bases map to TRBD1. The CDR3 runs to 15 residues. Germline-derived CDR1 and CDR2 are LGHDT and YNNKEL (reference sequence). J gave up 5 bases and V 4 bases, and 9 bases lay outside the gene matches.

The chain employs TRBV10-3 and TRBJ1-6; D call uncertain. Trimming removed 7 bases at V and 5 bases at J, with 9 bases between. The germline V gene encodes CDR1 ENHRY and CDR2 SYGVKD. The CDR3 is 13 residues long. CDR3 DNA sequence: TGTGCCATCAAGAGGGTCCATAATTCACCCCTCCACTTT. Translation gives CAIKRVHNSPLHF.